Shown below are 12 T cell receptor beta chains from a single sample sequenced in a study of T cells in Graves' hyperthyroidism and ophthalmopathy. TCR beta CDR3 regions were amplified from RNA transcripts. The HTBI set primed first-round TCR CDR3 RT-PCR. TCRdb called the multiplex PCR reads again in MiXCR, with one record for every CDR3 protein. The table includes over 300,000 distinct CDR3 sequences, about 15% detected once. Source material: blood. These receptors all stem from a woman aged 55-69 years with Graves' hyperthyroidism.

This clonotype was detected many times. J is TRBJ2-3 and V is TRBV14, with 9 bases identical to TRBD2. Unmatched junction bases numbered 6, after V lost 2 bases and J lost 3 bases. The germline CDR1 and CDR2 sequences are SGHDN and FVKESK. This CDR3 has 16 amino acids. The chain's CDR3 is CASSQRREGLTDTQYF. CDR3 DNA: TGTGCCAGCAGCCAAAGGCGGGAGGGCCTAACAGATACGCAGTATTTT.

This clonotype was found many times. This chain connects TRBV2 to TRBJ2-1; possible D gene TRBD1, 6 bases. Germline CDR1 reads SNHLY; CDR2 reads FYNNEI. This CDR3 spans 14 amino acids. V was clipped by 3 bases and J by 10 bases, with 16 bases between them. The CDR3 spells CASSEVITTGEQFF. The CDR3 nucleotides read TGTGCCAGCAGTGAGGTTATCACGACAGGCGAGCAGTTCTTC.

This clonotype has more than one count but fewer than ten. This chain joins TRBV5-4 and TRBJ2-1; D possibly corresponds to TRBD1 (5 bases). The CDR3 consists of 13 residues. Germline-derived CDR1 and CDR2 are SGHNT and YYREEE (reference sequence). Between the trimmed V and J ends, which lost 3 bases and 9 bases, there was a span of 13 bases. CDR3 nucleotide sequence: TGTGCCAGCAGCTCCCAGACTGGGGCTGAGCAGTTCTTC. It specifies CASSSQTGAEQFF.

This clonotype was observed once. V and J are TRBV6-5 and TRBJ2-3; the match to TRBD2 covers 10 bases. CDR1 MNHEY and CDR2 SVGAGI come from the germline V gene. With 4 bases clipped from V and 3 bases from J, the junction kept 7 bases outside the gene matches. This CDR3 region has 16 residues. The CDR3 protein is CASSSLAGVATDTQYF. The DNA for the CDR3 is TGTGCCAGCAGTTCCCTAGCGGGAGTGGCAACAGATACGCAGTATTTT.

This clonotype was seen more than once but under ten times. This chain uses TRBV18 with TRBJ1-6; D gene unclear. Germline CDR1 and CDR2: KGHSH and LQKENI. The CDR3 has 15 residues. The V gene lost 3 bases and the J gene lost 4 bases, with 10 bases spanning the gap. CDR3 bases: TGTGCCAGCTCACCCTCCGACCGTTATAATTCACCCCTCCACTTT. This codes for CASSPSDRYNSPLHF.

V is TRBV5-1 and J is TRBJ1-1, with a weak D call TRBD1 (5 bases). In germline, CDR1 is SGHRS, CDR2 YFSETQ. This CDR3 has 13 amino acids. The ends were cut back, 4 bases at V and 5 bases at J, with 12 bases in the middle. CDR3 protein: CASSRGDATEAFF. CDR3 coding DNA: TGCGCCAGCAGCCGGGGGGACGCAACTGAAGCTTTCTTT.

This clonotype was seen at least ten times. The chain uses TRBV6-1 and TRBJ2-7, with D tentatively TRBD1 or TRBD2 (5 bases each). Germline loops: CDR1 MNHNS, CDR2 SASEGT. The CDR3 covers 16 residues. Trimming took off 3 bases at V and 1 base at J, with 16 bases between the two ends. The CDR3: CASSEDWGSPSYEQYF. CDR3 sequence (DNA): TGTGCCAGCAGTGAGGATTGGGGGTCTCCTTCCTACGAGCAGTACTTC.

This clonotype was detected ten times or more. The rearrangement joins TRBV2 to TRBJ1-3, with TRBD1 as a possible D gene (5 bases). Germline CDR1 SNHLY, CDR2 FYNNEI. Trimming took off 4 bases at V and 4 bases at J, with 11 bases between the two ends. This CDR3 is 14 amino acids long. CDR3 protein: CASSVDSIGNTIYF. The CDR3, as DNA: TGTGCCAGCAGTGTTGACAGTATAGGAAACACCATATATTTT.

This clonotype was recorded many times. This chain links TRBV11-2 with TRBJ2-1, with D perhaps being TRBD1 or TRBD2 (7 bases each). Trimming left V 1 base short and J 10 bases short, with 14 bases between. The CDR3 is 14 amino acids. Germline-derived CDR1 and CDR2 are SGHAT and FQNNGV. The CDR3 DNA follows: TGTGCCAGCAGCTTAGTGGGGGGAGGGGGCGAGCAGTTCTTC. Translating it yields CASSLVGGGGEQFF.

In its sample, this clonotype was seen a few times. This rearrangement joins TRBV5-5 to TRBJ2-3, with D maybe TRBD1 (5 bases). CDR1 and CDR2 from the germline V gene are SGHKS and YYEKEE (reference sequence). V was clipped by 4 bases and J by 4 bases, with 13 bases between them. The CDR3 sequence is 14 residues long. CDR3 DNA: TGTGCCAGCAGCCCCGGACACGAGGCAGATACGCAGTATTTT. Translation: CASSPGHEADTQYF.

This clonotype occurred a few times. Mismatch with germline at one junction end may stem from a read error. The chain uses TRBV12-3 or TRBV12-4 and TRBJ2-5; 10 bases line up with TRBD2. This CDR3 is built from 14 residues. CDR3 sequence (DNA): TGTGCCAGCAGGTTAGCGGGGGGACAAGAGACCCAGTACTTC. The encoded protein is CASRLAGGQETQYF.

This clonotype was seen ten or more times. J is TRBJ2-5 and V is TRBV10-3, with D maybe TRBD1 (5 bases). V lost 7 bases and J 2 bases, leaving 8 bases between the germline ends. The germline V gene encodes CDR1 ENHRY and CDR2 SYGVKD. The CDR3 is made up of 12 amino acids. The CDR3 nucleotides read TGTGCCATCAAACAGGATCAAGAGACCCAGTACTTC. Amino acids: CAIKQDQETQYF.